The rows below give T cell receptor beta chains drawn from one sample of a study of CD8+ T cells in alopecia areata. TCRdb's copy holds only in-frame clones and misses some; the assay was immunoSEQ multiplex PCR. The sample records roughly 65,000 clones, around half being singletons. Source: CD8+ T cells sorted from blood, taken at week 0. These receptors came from a human donor with alopecia areata. Both conserved end residues are part of each CDR3. A D gene is named only where the DNA matches it firmly.

J gene: TRBJ2-7; D gene: TRBD2; V gene: TRBV29-1; CDR3 protein: CSVRLAGAYEQYF
J gene: TRBJ1-2; D gene: -; V gene: TRBV5-1; CDR3 protein: CASSPRTVNYGYTF
J gene: TRBJ2-1; D gene: TRBD1; V gene: TRBV4-1; CDR3 protein: CASSTPGQADNEQFF
J gene: TRBJ2-7; D gene: -; V gene: TRBV21-1; CDR3 protein: CASILGQSYEQYF
J gene: TRBJ2-1; D gene: -; V gene: TRBV2; CDR3 protein: CASARAAGEQFF
J gene: TRBJ2-7; D gene: -; V gene: TRBV30; CDR3 protein: CAWSPSGTYEQYF
J gene: TRBJ2-3; D gene: -; V gene: TRBV28; CDR3 protein: CASLLGFTDTQYF
J gene: TRBJ2-7; D gene: -; V gene: TRBV11-2; CDR3 protein: CASSLVGEQYF
J gene: TRBJ2-7; D gene: -; V gene: TRBV6-6; CDR3 protein: CASKEGTYEQYF
J gene: TRBJ2-2; D gene: -; V gene: TRBV14; CDR3 protein: CASSQGWTHGELFF
J gene: TRBJ2-4; D gene: -; V gene: TRBV15; CDR3 protein: CATSILETLAKNIQYF
J gene: TRBJ2-7; D gene: TRBD1; V gene: TRBV7-9; CDR3 protein: CASSSYIITGTGEHEQYF
J gene: TRBJ2-7; D gene: -; V gene: TRBV20-1; CDR3 protein: CSAREGNEQYF
J gene: TRBJ2-1; D gene: -; V gene: TRBV7-9; CDR3 protein: CASSLVGEQFF
J gene: TRBJ2-7; D gene: TRBD1; V gene: TRBV28; CDR3 protein: CASSSGDRLAGEQYF
J gene: TRBJ1-2; D gene: -; V gene: TRBV9; CDR3 protein: CASSTDGIYGYTF
J gene: TRBJ1-2; D gene: TRBD1; V gene: TRBV11-2; CDR3 protein: CASSLDSGQGLYGYTF
J gene: TRBJ2-1; D gene: -; V gene: TRBV29-1; CDR3 protein: CSVGSAEQFF
J gene: TRBJ2-4; D gene: -; V gene: TRBV9; CDR3 protein: CASSEGAKNIQYF
J gene: TRBJ2-5; D gene: -; V gene: TRBV19; CDR3 protein: CASSIGSGSRETQYF
J gene: TRBJ2-7; D gene: -; V gene: TRBV23-1; CDR3 protein: CASSQWTGGVSEQYF
J gene: TRBJ2-5; D gene: TRBD1; V gene: TRBV7-9; CDR3 protein: CASSLDRGLQETQYF
J gene: TRBJ2-1; D gene: TRBD2; V gene: TRBV30; CDR3 protein: CASTLEAGGPNEQFF
J gene: TRBJ2-7; D gene: TRBD1; V gene: TRBV4-1; CDR3 protein: CASSQGTGYEQYF
J gene: TRBJ2-7; D gene: TRBD1; V gene: TRBV7-2; CDR3 protein: CASSLGGQGTEQYF
J gene: TRBJ2-2; D gene: -; V gene: TRBV27; CDR3 protein: CASSLNGNTGELFF
J gene: TRBJ2-1; D gene: -; V gene: TRBV5-1; CDR3 protein: CASSLTLAPSYNEQFF
J gene: TRBJ2-7; D gene: TRBD2; V gene: TRBV2; CDR3 protein: CASIGTSGSYEQYF
J gene: TRBJ2-7; D gene: TRBD2; V gene: TRBV27; CDR3 protein: CASSPRTSYEQYF
J gene: TRBJ2-7; D gene: -; V gene: TRBV29-1; CDR3 protein: CSAAGGDSSSYEQYF
J gene: TRBJ2-4; D gene: -; V gene: TRBV4-3; CDR3 protein: CASSQAAGNIQYF
J gene: TRBJ2-2; D gene: -; V gene: TRBV7-9; CDR3 protein: CASSLSFTGELFF
J gene: TRBJ2-7; D gene: TRBD1; V gene: TRBV9; CDR3 protein: CASSVSGTGVEQYF
J gene: TRBJ2-7; D gene: -; V gene: TRBV29-1; CDR3 protein: CSAMAEWQGLSGEQYF
J gene: TRBJ2-7; D gene: -; V gene: TRBV19; CDR3 protein: CASSPGAISYEQYF
J gene: TRBJ2-3; D gene: -; V gene: TRBV11-2; CDR3 protein: CASSIPETQYF
J gene: TRBJ2-5; D gene: TRBD1; V gene: TRBV4-1; CDR3 protein: CASSQNLGQTFQAQYF
J gene: TRBJ2-7; D gene: -; V gene: TRBV7-9; CDR3 protein: CASSLAFDEQYF